One and the same sample provided the 25 T cell receptor beta chains below, sequenced in a study of post-analysis software for immune sequencing data. Researchers reported that TCR beta cDNA libraries carried unique molecular identifiers. From the PCR reads, TCRdb called clonotypes with MiXCR, one entry per CDR3 protein. Of about 680,000 distinct CDR3 sequences in the sample, roughly three fifths are singletons; the top ten hold 11%. The antigens these receptors bind are not known. Broader study findings: When patients were compared with controls, 4 or 5 TRBV segments were more frequent, TRBV5-6, TRBV5-1 and TRBV20-1 among them.

The sequencing input was blood. The source of these receptors is a girl aged 2 to 9 with multiple sclerosis.

This clonotype occurred a few times. The V and J genes are TRBV4-3 and TRBJ2-3; 9 bases are shared with TRBD1. Germline CDR1 and CDR2: LGHNA and YSLEER. The V and J ends lost 4 bases and 4 bases, in that order; junction bases with no gene match: 9. The CDR3 is made up of 16 amino acids. In DNA form, the CDR3 reads TGCGCCAGCAGCCCCCAAGGACAGGGGTTAGCAGATACGCAGTATTTT. Translating gives CASSPQGQGLADTQYF.

The chain carries TRBV4-3 and TRBJ2-3, with 8 bases that match TRBD2. Germline lookup yields CDR1 LGHNA and CDR2 YSLEER. V trimming: 0 bases; J trimming: 2 bases; junction bases outside the gene matches: 16. CDR3 length: 20 residues. CDR3: CASSQEGPVSTSGHTDTQYF. The CDR3 DNA reads TGCGCCAGCAGCCAAGAAGGGCCTGTTTCTACTAGCGGTCACACAGATACGCAGTATTTT.

V and J are TRBV20-1 and TRBJ2-3; the match to TRBD2 covers 9 bases. With 7 bases clipped from V and 0 bases from J, the junction kept 8 bases outside the gene matches. Germline V gene lookup returns CDR1 DFQATT and CDR2 SNEGSKA (reference sequence). This CDR3 comprises 15 residues. The CDR3 spells CSVPTSGASTDTQYF. For the CDR3, the DNA is TGCAGTGTCCCGACTAGCGGAGCTAGCACAGATACGCAGTATTTT.

This clonotype was detected ten times or more. The chain is built from TRBV7-2 and TRBJ2-5, with a tentative D call TRBD1 (6 bases). V was clipped by 7 bases and J by 7 bases, with 16 bases between them. The CDR3 is 13 residues long. Germline V lookup: CDR1 SGHTA, CDR2 FQGNSA. The chain's CDR3 is CASTATGTGTQYF. DNA for the CDR3: TGTGCCAGCACCGCTACAGGGACGGGGACCCAGTACTTC.

The gene calls are TRBV30 and TRBJ2-1, with D possibly matching TRBD2 (7 bases). The CDR3 runs to 15 residues. Deletions cut 4 bases from V and 2 bases from J, with 15 bases between. Germline values: CDR1 GTSNPN, CDR2 SVGIG (reference sequence). The CDR3 DNA reads as TGTGCCTGGAAGCCCGGGGGGCCCCCCTACAATGAGCAGTTCTTC. Protein product: CAWKPGGPPYNEQFF.

V and J are TRBV7-3 and TRBJ1-1, with 11 bases fitting TRBD1. Per the germline V gene, CDR1 is SGHTA and CDR2 is FQGTGA. With V trimmed by 4 bases and J by 3 bases, 10 bases remained unmatched. The CDR3 extends over 17 amino acids. CDR3 DNA sequence: TGTGCCAGCAGCTCTTATATCCCGGGACAGGGGGACACTGAAGCTTTCTTT. Translation: CASSSYIPGQGDTEAFF.

J is TRBJ2-1 and V is TRBV7-3, with TRBD2 matching 7 bases. This CDR3 is built from 16 residues. CDR1 and CDR2 (germline): SGHTA, FQGTGA. The junction had 8 bases not matched to a gene; V was cut back by 2 bases and J by 4 bases. CDR3 sequence (DNA): TGTGCCAGCAGCTTAGGTCTAGAGGGAGGGTACAATGAGCAGTTCTTC. Amino acids: CASSLGLEGGYNEQFF.

The sample holds many counts of this clonotype. This sequence joins TRBV6-2 or TRBV6-3 and TRBJ2-3; D is perhaps TRBD2 (6 bases). CDR1 is MNHEY, CDR2 SVGEGT, per germline. This CDR3 is built from 16 residues. Trimming removed 2 bases from V and 2 bases from J, with 14 bases in between. CDR3 residues: CASSYNAGTHTDTQYF. The CDR3 DNA reads as TGTGCCAGCAGTTACAACGCCGGGACTCACACAGATACGCAGTATTTT.

This clonotype came up a few times. The gene calls are TRBV4-1 and TRBJ2-3, with 10 bases that match TRBD2. The CDR3 covers 19 residues. V was pared by 0 bases and J by 4 bases, with 13 bases of the junction left unmatched. Germline values: CDR1 MGHRA, CDR2 YSYEKL. This CDR3 is CASSQDDGRTGLASDTQYF. In nucleotides, the CDR3 is TGCGCCAGCAGCCAAGATGACGGGAGGACGGGACTAGCGTCAGATACGCAGTATTTT.

CDR3 loop: CASSLERQLANYGYTF. In DNA form, the CDR3 reads TGTGCCAGCAGCTTAGAACGGCAATTAGCTAACTATGGCTACACCTTC. The genes are TRBV13 and TRBJ1-2, with D uncertain. Trimming removed 1 base at V and 0 bases at J, with 12 bases between. CDR1 and CDR2 from the germline V gene are PRHDT and FYEKMQ (reference sequence). The CDR3 has 16 amino acids.

This sequence joins TRBV5-1 and TRBJ2-3; TRBD2 matches 10 bases. V shed 1 base and J 4 bases; nucleotides not matched to a gene: 6. Germline CDR1 reads SGHRS; CDR2 reads YFSETQ. This CDR3 region has 16 residues. This CDR3 reads CASSLSGTSDPDTQYF. CDR3 in DNA: TGCGCCAGCAGCTTGAGCGGGACTAGCGACCCAGATACGCAGTATTTT.

The rearrangement links TRBV30 to TRBJ2-7; D not resolved. The V gene's germline CDR1 is GTSNPN and CDR2 SVGIG (reference sequence). V shed 0 bases and J shed 6 bases, with 15 bases lying between them. The CDR3 loop spans 14 amino acids. The CDR3 loop is CAWSVLQSFGEQYF. Written as DNA, the CDR3 is TGTGCCTGGAGTGTATTGCAGAGTTTCGGCGAGCAGTACTTC.

This clonotype turned up a few times. The chain is built from TRBV29-1 and TRBJ2-1; no clear D. V dropped 0 bases and J dropped 4 bases, with 4 bases sitting between them. Per germline, CDR1 SQVTM and CDR2 ANQGSEA. This CDR3 is 12 amino acids long. The chain's CDR3 is CSVEEGYNEQFF. CDR3 nucleotide sequence: TGCAGCGTTGAAGAAGGTTACAATGAGCAGTTCTTC.

The chain uses TRBV11-2 and TRBJ2-1; D gene uncertain. CDR1 and CDR2 from the germline V gene are SGHAT and FQNNGV. Trimming removed 4 bases from V and 12 bases from J, with 16 bases in between. This CDR3 has 13 residues. The CDR3 DNA reads TGTGCCAGCAGCTCAAACCGGGCCCCAGGGCAGTTCTTC. This gives the protein CASSSNRAPGQFF.

The rearrangement joins TRBV29-1 to TRBJ1-1; TRBD1 aligns across 10 bases. The CDR3 has 13 residues. The germline gives CDR1 SQVTM, CDR2 ANQGSEA. The V and J ends lost 7 bases and 6 bases, in that order; junction bases with no gene match: 8. CDR3 protein: CSAEDGQGAEAFF. The CDR3 nucleotides are TGCAGCGCTGAGGACGGACAGGGGGCTGAAGCTTTCTTT. Together with reference TRBV29-1 and TRBJ1-1, the CDR3 gives the full variable domain: SAVISQKPSRDICQRGTSLTIQCQVDSQVTMMFWYRQQPGQSLTLIATANQGSEATYESGFVIDKFPISRPNLTFSTLTVSNMSPEDSSIYLCSAEDGQGAEAFFGQGTRLTVV.

This clonotype was counted only a few times. The chain has TRBV4-1 and TRBJ2-3; D might be TRBD1 (5 bases). Germline V gene data show CDR1 as MGHRA and CDR2 as YSYEKL. The CDR3 is 14 residues long. Trimming stripped 0 bases from V and 5 bases from J, with 9 bases between. The CDR3 loop is CASSQEGAEDTQYF. The CDR3 coding sequence is TGCGCCAGCAGCCAAGAAGGGGCGGAAGATACGCAGTATTTT.

The rearrangement joins TRBV4-1 to TRBJ1-1; a possible D gene is TRBD1 (5 bases). There are 18 residues in the CDR3. V shed 3 bases and J shed 1 base, with 21 bases lying between them. Looked up from germline, CDR1 is MGHRA and CDR2 is YSYEKL. The CDR3 DNA reads TGCGCCAGCAGCCAGACCTGGATGAGGGACCGAGCGAACACTGAAGCTTTCTTT. Its translation is CASSQTWMRDRANTEAFF.

This sequence joins TRBV3-1 and TRBJ2-1, with 8 bases identical to TRBD1. The trim removed 0 bases at V and 8 bases at J, leaving 3 bases unmatched. Germline lookup yields CDR1 LGHDT and CDR2 YNNKEL (reference sequence). The CDR3 is 14 amino acids. DNA of the CDR3: TGTGCCAGCAGCCAAGACACAGGGGGTGATGAGCAGTTCTTC. Translated, it gives CASSQDTGGDEQFF.

The gene calls are TRBV5-1 and TRBJ1-1; D remains unclear. Trimming stripped 0 bases from V and 7 bases from J, with 10 bases between. CDR3 length: 13 residues. Germline V CDR1 and CDR2: SGHRS, YFSETQ. The CDR3 is CASSLDAGNEAFF. The CDR3 DNA sequence: TGCGCCAGCAGCTTGGATGCGGGGAATGAAGCTTTCTTT.

This clonotype was observed a single time. The chain uses TRBV13 and TRBJ1-5; D unclear. The CDR3 spans 15 residues. Germline V gene sequence: CDR1 PRHDT, CDR2 FYEKMQ (reference sequence). Trimming took 0 bases from V and 2 from J, leaving 8 bases between them. CDR3 region: CASSLGGTGNQPQHF. In DNA, the CDR3 is TGTGCCAGCAGCTTAGGAGGAACGGGCAATCAGCCCCAGCATTTT.

This clonotype was counted a few times. The genes are TRBV24-1 and TRBJ2-3; no definite D call. The CDR3 is 13 residues long. The V end was cut by 7 bases, the J end by 2 bases, with 9 bases between. CDR1 KGHDR and CDR2 SFDVKD come from the germline V gene. The CDR3: CATSDAPTDTQYF. The DNA of the CDR3 is TGTGCCACCAGCGACGCCCCCACAGATACGCAGTATTTT.

The J gene is TRBJ2-1, the V gene TRBV25-1; 8 bases map to TRBD1. Germline trimming cut 3 bases from V and 0 bases from J; bases unmatched to any gene: 4. In germline, CDR1 is MGHDK, CDR2 SYGVNS. The length of the CDR3 is 16 residues. The CDR3 nucleotides read TGTGCCAGCAGTGACTCCGGACAGGGCTCCTACAATGAGCAGTTCTTC. It encodes CASSDSGQGSYNEQFF.

The rearrangement links TRBV5-6 to TRBJ1-1; 10 nucleotides align to TRBD1. Trimming cost V 3 bases and J 4 bases; bases outside gene matches: 6. The germline V gene encodes CDR1 SGHDT and CDR2 YYEEEE. The CDR3 is 15 amino acids. CDR3 sequence reads: CASSWGDRGPTEAFF. The CDR3 DNA is TGTGCCAGCAGCTGGGGTGACAGGGGGCCCACTGAAGCTTTCTTT.

The chain recombines TRBV5-1 with TRBJ2-3; either TRBD1 or TRBD2 may supply D (6 bases each). Germline CDR1 SGHRS, CDR2 YFSETQ. Trimming took 3 bases from V and 5 from J, leaving 13 bases between them. The CDR3 spans 14 residues. CDR3 region: CASSWRGEGDTQYF. CDR3 DNA: TGCGCCAGCAGCTGGAGGGGGGAAGGAGATACGCAGTATTTT. Using reference TRBV5-1 and TRBJ2-3 for the parts outside the CDR3, the full variable domain is KAGVTQTPRYLIKTRGQQVTLSCSPISGHRSVSWYQQTPGQGLQFLFEYFSETQRNKGNFPGRFSGRQFSNSRSEMNVSTLELGDSALYLCASSWRGEGDTQYFGPGTRLTVL.

This clonotype was seen only a few times. The chain links TRBV12-3 or TRBV12-4 to TRBJ2-3; 9 positions match TRBD2. CDR3 length: 13 residues. V trimming: 7 bases; J trimming: 2 bases; junction bases outside the gene matches: 1. The CDR3 spells CASKRGATDTQYF. CDR3 sequence (DNA): TGTGCCAGCAAGCGGGGGGCCACAGATACGCAGTATTTT.